This entry lists 2 T cell receptor beta chains sequenced from one sample in a study of blood T cell repertoires in COVID-19. Sequencing was performed with immunoSEQ multiplex PCR; in TCRdb, only in-frame clones are kept and a portion is missing. Counted here are some 40,000 clones, 70% to 90% occurring once; the ten biggest clones make up more than 8%. Input material: peripheral blood. The source of these receptors is a man in his 60s in a cohort sampled during active COVID-19.

This chain uses TRBV25-1 with TRBJ2-1; D might be TRBD1 (6 bases). V lost 3 bases, J lost 5 bases, and 14 bases lay in between. The V gene's germline CDR1 is MGHDK and CDR2 SYGVNS. The length of the CDR3 is 15 residues. CDR3 DNA: TGTGCCAGCAGTGACTCCGGGACATTAGACAATGAGCAGTTCTTC. Its protein product is CASSDSGTLDNEQFF. The full variable domain, rest sourced from reference TRBV25-1 and TRBJ2-1, is EADIYQTPRYLVIGTGKKITLECSQTMGHDKMYWYQQDPGMELHLIHYSYGVNSTEKGDLSSESTVSRIRTEHFPLTLESARPSHTSQYLCASSDSGTLDNEQFFGPGTRLTVL.

This chain links TRBV6-6 with TRBJ1-6; D ambiguous. Germline loops: CDR1 MNHNY, CDR2 SVGAGI (reference sequence). V dropped 10 bases and J dropped 7 bases, with 11 bases sitting between them. The CDR3 has 12 amino acids. In DNA, the CDR3 is TGTGCCACCGAAGACGGGAATTCACCCCTCCACTTT. Its translation: CATEDGNSPLHF.